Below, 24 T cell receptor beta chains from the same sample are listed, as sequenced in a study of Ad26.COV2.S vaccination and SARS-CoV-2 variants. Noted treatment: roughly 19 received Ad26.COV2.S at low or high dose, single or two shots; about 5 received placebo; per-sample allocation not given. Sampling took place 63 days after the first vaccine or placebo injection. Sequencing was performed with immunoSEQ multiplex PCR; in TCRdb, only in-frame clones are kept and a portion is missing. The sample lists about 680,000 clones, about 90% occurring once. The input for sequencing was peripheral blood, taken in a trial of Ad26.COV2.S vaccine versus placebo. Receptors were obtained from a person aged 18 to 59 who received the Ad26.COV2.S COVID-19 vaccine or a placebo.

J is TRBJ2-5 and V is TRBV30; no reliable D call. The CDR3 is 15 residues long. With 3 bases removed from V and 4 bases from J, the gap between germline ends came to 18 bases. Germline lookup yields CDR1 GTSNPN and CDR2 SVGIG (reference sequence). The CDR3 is CAWSPGVATRETQYF. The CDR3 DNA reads TGTGCCTGGAGCCCCGGAGTGGCCACAAGAGAGACCCAGTACTTC.

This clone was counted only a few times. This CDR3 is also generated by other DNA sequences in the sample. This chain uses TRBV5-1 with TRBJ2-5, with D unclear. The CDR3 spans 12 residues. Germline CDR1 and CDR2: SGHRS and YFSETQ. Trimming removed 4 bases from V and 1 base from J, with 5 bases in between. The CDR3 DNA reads TGCGCCAGCAGCCCCCTCCAAGAGACCCAGTACTTC. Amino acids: CASSPLQETQYF.

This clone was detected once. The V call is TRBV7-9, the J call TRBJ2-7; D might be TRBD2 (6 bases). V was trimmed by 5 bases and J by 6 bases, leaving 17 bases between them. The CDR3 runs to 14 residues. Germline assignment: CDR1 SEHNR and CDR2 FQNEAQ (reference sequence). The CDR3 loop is CASSKAEGYAEQYF. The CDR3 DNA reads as TGTGCCAGCAGCAAGGCGGAGGGGTACGCCGAGCAGTACTTC.

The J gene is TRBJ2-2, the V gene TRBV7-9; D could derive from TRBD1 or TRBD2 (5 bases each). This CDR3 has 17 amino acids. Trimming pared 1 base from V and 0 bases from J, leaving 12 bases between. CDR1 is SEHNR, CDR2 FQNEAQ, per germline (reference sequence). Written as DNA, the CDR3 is TGTGCCAGCAGCTTAGGGCAGGGCGGGTCGAACACCGGGGAGCTGTTTTTT. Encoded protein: CASSLGQGGSNTGELFF.

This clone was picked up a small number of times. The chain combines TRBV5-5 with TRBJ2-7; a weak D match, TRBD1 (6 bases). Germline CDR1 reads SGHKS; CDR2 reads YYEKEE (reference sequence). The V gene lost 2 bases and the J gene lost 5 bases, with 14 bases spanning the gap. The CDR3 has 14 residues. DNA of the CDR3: TGTGCCAGCAGCTTTAGGGGGTACGGGGACGAGCAGTACTTC. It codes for CASSFRGYGDEQYF.

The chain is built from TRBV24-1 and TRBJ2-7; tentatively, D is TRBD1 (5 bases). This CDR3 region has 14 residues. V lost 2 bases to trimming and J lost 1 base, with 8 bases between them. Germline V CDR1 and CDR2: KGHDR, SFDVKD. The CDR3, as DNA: TGTGCCACCAGTGATTCCGGACAATCCTACGAGCAGTACTTC. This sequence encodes CATSDSGQSYEQYF.

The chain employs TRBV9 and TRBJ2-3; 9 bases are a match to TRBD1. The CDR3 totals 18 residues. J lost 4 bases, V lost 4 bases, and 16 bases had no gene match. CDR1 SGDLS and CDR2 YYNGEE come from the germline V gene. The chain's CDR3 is CASSSHKGQGTSSDTQYF. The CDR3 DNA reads TGTGCCAGCAGCTCCCACAAAGGACAGGGGACAAGTTCAGATACGCAGTATTTT.

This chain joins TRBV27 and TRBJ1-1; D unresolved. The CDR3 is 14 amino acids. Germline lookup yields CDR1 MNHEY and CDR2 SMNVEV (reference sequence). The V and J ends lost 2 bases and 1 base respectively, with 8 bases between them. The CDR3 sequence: CASSLHRENTEAFF. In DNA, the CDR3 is TGTGCCAGCAGTTTACACAGAGAGAACACTGAAGCTTTCTTT.

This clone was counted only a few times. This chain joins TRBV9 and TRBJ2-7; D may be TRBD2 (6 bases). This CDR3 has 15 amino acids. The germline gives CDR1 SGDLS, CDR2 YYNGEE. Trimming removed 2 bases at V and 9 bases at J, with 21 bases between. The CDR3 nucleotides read TGTGCCAGCAGCGTCGGAGCGGGCCCCTCGGCGGGGCAGTACTTC. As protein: CASSVGAGPSAGQYF.

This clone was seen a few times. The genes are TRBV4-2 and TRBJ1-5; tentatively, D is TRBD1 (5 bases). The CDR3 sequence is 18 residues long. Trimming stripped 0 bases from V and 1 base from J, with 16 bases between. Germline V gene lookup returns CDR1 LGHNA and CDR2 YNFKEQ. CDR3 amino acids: CASSQEGHRRASNQPQHF. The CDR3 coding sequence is TGTGCCAGCAGCCAAGAGGGCCACAGGAGGGCCAGCAATCAGCCCCAGCATTTT.

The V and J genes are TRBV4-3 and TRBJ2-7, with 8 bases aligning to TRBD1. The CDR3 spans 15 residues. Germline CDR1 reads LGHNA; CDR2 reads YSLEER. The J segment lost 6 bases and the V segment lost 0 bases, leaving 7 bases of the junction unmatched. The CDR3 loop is CASSQDPGTGLEQYF. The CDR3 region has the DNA TGCGCCAGCAGCCAAGATCCGGGGACAGGCCTCGAGCAGTACTTC.

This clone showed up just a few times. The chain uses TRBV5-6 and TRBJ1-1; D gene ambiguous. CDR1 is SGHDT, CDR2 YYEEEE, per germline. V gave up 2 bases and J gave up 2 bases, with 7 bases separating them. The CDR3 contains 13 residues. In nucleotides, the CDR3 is TGTGCCAGCAGCTTTACAGCAAACACTGAAGCTTTCTTT. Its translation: CASSFTANTEAFF.

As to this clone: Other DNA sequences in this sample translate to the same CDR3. The CDR3 coding sequence is TGTGCCAGCAGTTCCCCTGGGGCCAACGTCCTGACTTTC. It translates to CASSSPGANVLTF. The V gene is TRBV6-6, the J gene TRBJ2-6; D uncertain. V dropped 4 bases and J dropped 2 bases, with 3 bases sitting between them. Germline CDR1 reads MNHNY; CDR2 reads SVGAGI (reference sequence). CDR3 length: 13 amino acids.

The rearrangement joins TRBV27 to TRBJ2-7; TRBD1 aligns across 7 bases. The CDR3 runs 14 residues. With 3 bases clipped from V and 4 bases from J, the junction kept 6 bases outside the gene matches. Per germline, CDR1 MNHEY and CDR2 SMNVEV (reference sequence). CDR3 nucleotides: TGTGCCAGCAGTTTCCGGACAGGCCCATACGAGCAGTACTTC. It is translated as CASSFRTGPYEQYF.

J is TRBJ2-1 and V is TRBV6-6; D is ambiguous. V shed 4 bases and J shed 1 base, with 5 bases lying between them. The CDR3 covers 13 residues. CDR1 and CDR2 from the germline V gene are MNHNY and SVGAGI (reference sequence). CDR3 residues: CASSSRSYNEQFF. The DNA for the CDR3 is TGTGCCAGCAGTTCCCGGTCCTACAATGAGCAGTTCTTC.

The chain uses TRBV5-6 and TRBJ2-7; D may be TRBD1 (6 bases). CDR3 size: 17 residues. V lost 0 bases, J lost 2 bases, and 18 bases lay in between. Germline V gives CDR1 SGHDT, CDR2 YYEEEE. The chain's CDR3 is CASSLAAGAMATYEQYF. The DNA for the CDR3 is TGTGCCAGCAGCTTGGCCGCAGGGGCTATGGCTACCTACGAGCAGTACTTC.

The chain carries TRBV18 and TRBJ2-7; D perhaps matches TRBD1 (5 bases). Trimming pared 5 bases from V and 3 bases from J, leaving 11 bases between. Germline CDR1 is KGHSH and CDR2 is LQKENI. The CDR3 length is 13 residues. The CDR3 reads CASSGAQNYEQYF. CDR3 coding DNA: TGTGCCAGCTCAGGGGCGCAAAACTACGAGCAGTACTTC.

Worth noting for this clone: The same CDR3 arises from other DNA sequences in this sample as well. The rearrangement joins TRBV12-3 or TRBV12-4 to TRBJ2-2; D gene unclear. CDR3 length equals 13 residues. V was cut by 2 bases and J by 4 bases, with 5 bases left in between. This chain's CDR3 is CASSLWGTGELFF. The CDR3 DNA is TGTGCCAGCAGTTTATGGGGCACCGGGGAGCTGTTTTTT.

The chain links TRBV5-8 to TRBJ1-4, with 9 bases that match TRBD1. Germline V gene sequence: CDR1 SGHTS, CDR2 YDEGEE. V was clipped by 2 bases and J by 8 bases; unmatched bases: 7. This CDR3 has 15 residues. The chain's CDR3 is CASSFLQGAGEKLFF. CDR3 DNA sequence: TGTGCCAGCAGCTTCTTACAGGGGGCGGGAGAAAAACTGTTTTTT.

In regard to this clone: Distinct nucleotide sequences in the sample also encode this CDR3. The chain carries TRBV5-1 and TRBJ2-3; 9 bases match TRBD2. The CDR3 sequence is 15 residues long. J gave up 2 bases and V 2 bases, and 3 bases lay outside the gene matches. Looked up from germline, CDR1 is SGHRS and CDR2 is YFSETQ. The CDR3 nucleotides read TGCGCCAGCAGCTTAGCGGGGGGCCCCACAGATACGCAGTATTTT. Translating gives CASSLAGGPTDTQYF.

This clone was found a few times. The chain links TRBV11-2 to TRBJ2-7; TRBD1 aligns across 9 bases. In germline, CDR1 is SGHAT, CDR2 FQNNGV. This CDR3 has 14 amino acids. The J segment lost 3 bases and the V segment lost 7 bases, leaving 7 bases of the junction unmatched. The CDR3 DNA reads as TGTGCCAGCACCGCCGGGACAGGGTTCTACGAGCAGTACTTC. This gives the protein CASTAGTGFYEQYF.

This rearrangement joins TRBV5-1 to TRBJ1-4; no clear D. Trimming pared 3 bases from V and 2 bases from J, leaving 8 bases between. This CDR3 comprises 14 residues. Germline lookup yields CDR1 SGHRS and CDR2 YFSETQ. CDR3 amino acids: CASSSGWTNEKLFF. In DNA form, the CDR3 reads TGCGCCAGCAGCTCCGGGTGGACTAATGAAAAACTGTTTTTT.

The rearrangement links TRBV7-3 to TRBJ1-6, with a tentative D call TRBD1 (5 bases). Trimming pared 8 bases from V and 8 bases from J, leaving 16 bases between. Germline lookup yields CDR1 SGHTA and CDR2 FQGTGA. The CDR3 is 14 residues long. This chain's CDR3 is CASSQRGRDSPLHF. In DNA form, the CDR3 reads TGTGCCAGCTCGCAGAGGGGCAGGGATTCACCCCTCCACTTT. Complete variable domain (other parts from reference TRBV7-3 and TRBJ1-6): GAGVSQTPSNKVTEKGKYVELRCDPISGHTALYWYRQSLGQGPEFLIYFQGTGAADDSGLPNDRFFAVRPEGSVSTLKIQRTERGDSAVYLCASSQRGRDSPLHFGNGTRLTVT.

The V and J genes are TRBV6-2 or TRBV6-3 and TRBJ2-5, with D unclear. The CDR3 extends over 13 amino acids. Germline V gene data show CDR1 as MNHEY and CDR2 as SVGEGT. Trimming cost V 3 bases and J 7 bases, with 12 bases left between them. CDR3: CASSYGQDWTQYF. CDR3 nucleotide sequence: TGTGCCAGCAGTTATGGGCAGGATTGGACCCAGTACTTC.